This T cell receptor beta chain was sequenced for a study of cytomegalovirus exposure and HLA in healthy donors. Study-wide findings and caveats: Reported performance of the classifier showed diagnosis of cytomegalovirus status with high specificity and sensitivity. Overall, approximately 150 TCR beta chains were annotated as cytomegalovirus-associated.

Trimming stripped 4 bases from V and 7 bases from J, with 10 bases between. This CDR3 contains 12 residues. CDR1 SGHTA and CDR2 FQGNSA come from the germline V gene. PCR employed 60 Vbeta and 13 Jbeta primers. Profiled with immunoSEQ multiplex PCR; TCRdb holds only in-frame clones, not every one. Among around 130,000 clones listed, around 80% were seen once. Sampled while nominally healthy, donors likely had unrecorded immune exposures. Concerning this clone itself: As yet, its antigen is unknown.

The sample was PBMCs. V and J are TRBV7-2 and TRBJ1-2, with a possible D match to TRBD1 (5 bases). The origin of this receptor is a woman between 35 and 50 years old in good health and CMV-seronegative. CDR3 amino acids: CASSSQGFGYTF. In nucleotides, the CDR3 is TGTGCCAGCAGCTCCCAGGGTTTTGGCTACACCTTC.